This TCR beta chain came from a study of post-analysis software for immune sequencing data (dated by TCRdb to between 2015 and 2016). About the study as a whole: Relapsing-remitting, secondary progressive and progressive-relapsing multiple sclerosis were recorded as disease courses, and subtype annotation was lacking for some patients. The patient repertoires were compared against approximately twelve previously published healthy control repertoires obtained from donors aged about 6 to 27 years. A subset of samples was prepared in parallel using single-end sample barcoding, then pooled and co-amplified after Illumina adapter ligation.

The library was produced with PCR. Sequenced on an Illumina HiSeq 2500. To reduce PCR and sequencing biases, unique molecular identifiers were built into the TCR beta cDNA libraries. Approximately 500,000 cDNA molecules were obtained for every 1 to 10 million input T cells, so each molecule roughly corresponded to one T cell. The same protocol used for the earlier healthy control dataset was applied to prepare and sequence the patient libraries. Samples belonging to the same batch were prepared together, multiplexed and sequenced on a shared HiSeq lane. In the source study's methods: MIGEC was used to process the raw barcoded reads, and molecular identifier groups with only a single read were discarded before consensus assembly and CDR3 extraction. VDJtools was used for post-analysis of the clonotype tables, with diversity normalized by down-sampling every dataset to the smallest sample size. To correct batch-related cross-sample contamination, repertoire overlap clustering matched CDR3 amino acid sequences but not nucleotide sequences. The raw public reads went through TCRdb reprocessing: fastp at Q25, MiXCR clone calling, in-frame beta chains kept. Rows are combined by CDR3 protein, so each entry shows the most common genes and DNA. TCRdb's processing, not the study's, gives the V and J calls here. This sample gives some 800,000 distinct CDR3 sequences in total; roughly 46% of them show up just once. The leading ten clones occupy 4.9% of the sample.

For CDR1 and CDR2, the germline V gene lists SGHDT and YYEEEE. Including the terminal cysteine and phenylalanine, the CDR3 comprises 12 residues. This entry keeps only the CDR3 DNA: 36 bases, framed from base 1. Regarding this clonotype: There is no known antigen for this receptor. At one end, the junction sequence differs from germline, possibly due to a read error.

What the work shows at the level of the full study, not this receptor alone: Direct clustering with F measure revealed strong co-clustering of samples prepared in the same batch, which led to a batch-effect correction. A few TRBV segments, including TRBV5-6, TRBV5-1 and TRBV20-1, were significantly more frequent in patients than controls. The multiple sclerosis patient group was slightly younger than the control group. Normalized Chao1 diversity was significantly lower in multiple sclerosis patients than controls, suggesting substantial peripheral T-cell clonal expansion.

To demonstrate the VDJtools post-analysis software, TCR beta repertoires were profiled from the peripheral blood of more than 10 young patients with multiple sclerosis. The multiple sclerosis patients were children and adolescents between about 6 and 16 years of age. The TCR originated in a girl aged 10 to 17 with multiple sclerosis. The sample was blood. This sequence uses TRBV5-6 and TRBJ1-2; the best D guess is TRBD1, with 5 bases matching. The encoded CDR3 is CAGSSPGDGYTF. The DNA sequence follows: TGTGCCGGCAGCTCGCCGGGGGATGGCTACACCTTC.